Presented here are 31 T cell receptor beta chains from one specimen sequenced in a study of blood T cells in healthy people across ages. It was with a sample-barcoded 5' primer and a J-beta primer mix that a second PCR of about 6 to 11 cycles was run. TCRdb re-analysed the 5' RACE reads in MiXCR, keeping a single row per CDR3 protein. The table has some 1,000,000 distinct CDR3 sequences, under 30% seen once. This same sample was also part of a study on T cells of mothers and their children.

What was sequenced was blood. The receptors were sampled from a girl aged 2-15 years in good health.

This clonotype was counted between two and nine times. The V and J genes are TRBV7-2 and TRBJ2-5, with a weak D call TRBD1 (6 bases). Germline assignment: CDR1 SGHTA and CDR2 FQGNSA. The CDR3 has 14 residues. Trimming cost V 5 bases and J 6 bases, with 16 bases left between them. The CDR3 DNA reads TGTGCCAGCAGCCGTACAGGGAACGGGAAGACCCAGTACTTC. This gives the protein CASSRTGNGKTQYF.

The chain uses TRBV6-4 and TRBJ2-1, with 11 bases that match TRBD2. The J call may be faulty, since TRBJ2-5 better matches the DNA end. The CDR3 has 17 amino acids. Germline V lookup: CDR1 MRHNA, CDR2 SNTAGT. Here the CDR3 DNA reads TGTGCCAGCAGTGACACATGTCCCCTAGCGGGGGGAGAGACCCAGTACTTC. Protein sequence: CASSDTCPLAGGETQYF.

This clonotype was seen only a few times. The chain couples TRBV28 to TRBJ1-3; perhaps TRBD1 as D (5 bases). CDR1 MDHEN and CDR2 SYDVKM come from the germline V gene. The V gene lost 8 bases and the J gene lost 3 bases, with 17 bases spanning the gap. The CDR3 sequence is 15 residues long. The chain's CDR3 is CASVEAGFDGNTIYF. The CDR3 nucleotides are TGTGCCAGCGTGGAAGCAGGGTTTGATGGAAACACCATATATTTT.

The J gene is TRBJ1-1, the V gene TRBV29-1, with 9 bases aligning to TRBD1. V shed 4 bases and J 8 bases; nucleotides not matched to a gene: 8. The CDR3 is made up of 13 amino acids. Germline V gene sequence: CDR1 SQVTM, CDR2 ANQGSEA. The CDR3 region has the DNA TGCAGCGTTGTCGAACAGGGGGCGCGGGAAGCTTTCTTT. Protein sequence: CSVVEQGAREAFF. Full variable domain (remainder filled in from reference TRBV29-1 and TRBJ1-1): SAVISQKPSRDICQRGTSLTIQCQVDSQVTMMFWYRQQPGQSLTLIATANQGSEATYESGFVIDKFPISRPNLTFSTLTVSNMSPEDSSIYLCSVVEQGAREAFFGQGTRLTVV.

On this clonotype itself: Its ends do not fully match the called genes, so a read error is possible. The CDR3 DNA follows: TGTGCCTGCTCACCAATCGGAGATAGTGGTTCACCCCTCCACTTT. Translated, it gives CACSPIGDSGSPLHF. The chain is built from TRBV18 and TRBJ1-6; D unresolved. The CDR3 spans 15 residues. Germline V gives CDR1 KGHSH, CDR2 LQKENI.

This clonotype showed up just a few times. V gene TRBV5-8 combines with J gene TRBJ2-7; TRBD1 matches 10 bases. J lost 7 bases, V lost 7 bases, and 14 bases had no gene match. Germline CDR1 SGHTS, CDR2 YDEGEE. There are 15 residues in the CDR3. CDR3 bases: TGTGCCAGCGCCCCGACAGGGGGCCCCGTCTGGGAGCAGTACTTC. It translates to CASAPTGGPVWEQYF.

The chain uses TRBV10-3 and TRBJ2-7, with D hard to call. V was clipped by 4 bases and J by 4 bases, with 8 bases between them. This CDR3 region has 12 residues. Germline loops: CDR1 ENHRY, CDR2 SYGVKD. The CDR3, as DNA: TGTGCCATCAGTGTTAAGGGTTACGAGCAGTACTTC. Protein product: CAISVKGYEQYF.

DNA for the CDR3: TGCGCCAGCACTAAATCGGGACCTTCTGAGAACACTGAAGCTTTCTTT. Protein sequence: CASTKSGPSENTEAFF. The chain joins TRBV5-1 to TRBJ1-1; TRBD1 might be the D (5 bases). Trimming took 6 bases from V and 1 from J, leaving 19 bases between them. The CDR3 has 16 amino acids. Germline V CDR1 and CDR2: SGHRS, YFSETQ.

The chain joins TRBV11-2 to TRBJ2-5; 10 positions match TRBD2. Germline trimming cut 1 base from V and 5 bases from J; bases unmatched to any gene: 10. Germline loops: CDR1 SGHAT, CDR2 FQNNGV. CDR3 length: 17 residues. The CDR3 is CASSLGVTSGNSETQYF. The CDR3 bases are TGTGCCAGCAGCTTAGGCGTCACTAGCGGGAACAGTGAGACCCAGTACTTC.

The V and J genes are TRBV27 and TRBJ2-1; D may be TRBD1 or TRBD2 (5 bases each). CDR3 length: 13 residues. With 6 bases removed from V and 11 bases from J, the gap between germline ends came to 17 bases. The germline gives CDR1 MNHEY, CDR2 SMNVEV (reference sequence). The CDR3 nucleotides read TGTGCCAGCAGCGCAGGGACCCCTGATAAGCAGTTCTTC. Its translation: CASSAGTPDKQFF.

This clonotype has a handful of counts. The J gene is TRBJ2-5, the V gene TRBV2; D may be TRBD1 (7 bases). This CDR3 is built from 14 residues. The germline V gene has CDR1 SNHLY and CDR2 FYNNEI. V dropped 6 bases and J dropped 1 base, with 12 bases sitting between them. CDR3 DNA: TGTGCCAGCAGGGAGGGGACAGCCCAAGAGACCCAGTACTTC. It encodes CASREGTAQETQYF.

This clonotype was counted only a few times. V is TRBV29-1 and J is TRBJ2-1, with TRBD2 as a possible D gene (6 bases). The CDR3 is 14 amino acids. Looked up from germline, CDR1 is SQVTM and CDR2 is ANQGSEA. V lost 7 bases and J lost 6, with 19 bases in between. The CDR3 loop is CSATTGLLINEQFF. The CDR3, as DNA: TGCAGCGCGACGACGGGACTTTTAATCAATGAGCAGTTCTTC.

The rearrangement uses TRBV4-1 and TRBJ2-7; the match to TRBD1 covers 9 bases. Germline assignment: CDR1 MGHRA and CDR2 YSYEKL. V trimming: 3 bases; J trimming: 5 bases; junction bases outside the gene matches: 8. The CDR3 runs 15 residues. CDR3 in amino acids: CASSQRGQGTHEQYF. CDR3 DNA sequence: TGCGCCAGCAGCCAGCGAGGACAGGGGACCCACGAGCAGTACTTC.

This clonotype turned up a few times. This rearrangement joins TRBV12-3 or TRBV12-4 to TRBJ2-7; TRBD2 aligns across 7 bases. V was pared by 7 bases and J by 3 bases, with 6 bases of the junction left unmatched. The CDR3 loop spans 13 amino acids. The chain's CDR3 is CASMRGLGYEQYF. CDR3 DNA: TGTGCCAGCATGCGGGGGTTAGGCTACGAGCAGTACTTC.

This chain connects TRBV13 to TRBJ1-4; D call uncertain. The CDR3 is made up of 17 amino acids. The V gene's germline CDR1 is PRHDT and CDR2 FYEKMQ (reference sequence). Trimming stripped 2 bases from V and 0 bases from J, with 13 bases between. CDR3 amino acids: CASSLTLQASTNEKLFF. The DNA of the CDR3 is TGTGCCAGCAGCTTAACTCTGCAGGCTTCAACTAATGAAAAACTGTTTTTT.

This sequence joins TRBV20-1 and TRBJ1-2, with D uncertain. V shed 0 bases and J shed 3 bases, with 11 bases lying between them. This CDR3 has 14 residues. Germline CDR1 DFQATT, CDR2 SNEGSKA (reference sequence). This chain's CDR3 is CSARDFQHYYGYTF. CDR3 nucleotide sequence: TGCAGTGCTAGAGATTTCCAGCACTACTATGGCTACACCTTC.

The chain joins TRBV4-1 to TRBJ1-4, with unresolved D. The germline gives CDR1 MGHRA, CDR2 YSYEKL. The CDR3 is made up of 14 amino acids. V lost 0 bases and J 8 bases, leaving 10 bases between the germline ends. The CDR3 spells CASSQDTGREKLFF. DNA of the CDR3: TGCGCCAGCAGCCAAGATACGGGTCGGGAAAAACTGTTTTTT.

This sequence joins TRBV6-6 and TRBJ1-4; the D gene is possibly TRBD1 (6 bases). In germline, CDR1 is MNHNY, CDR2 SVGAGI (reference sequence). This CDR3 has 16 residues. V shed 5 bases and J shed 3 bases, with 16 bases lying between them. In DNA form, the CDR3 reads TGTGCCAGCAGTACTCGGGGGGCAGACCCTAATGAAAAACTGTTTTTT. Translating it yields CASSTRGADPNEKLFF.

This clonotype was picked up a small number of times. V usage is TRBV2 and J usage is TRBJ2-7, with TRBD2 matching 14 bases. Germline V lookup: CDR1 SNHLY, CDR2 FYNNEI. J was trimmed by 1 base and V by 4 bases; bases with no gene match: 3. The CDR3 is 16 residues long. The CDR3 is CASSGTSGRLSYEQYF. The CDR3 DNA reads as TGTGCCAGCAGTGGGACTAGCGGGAGGTTATCCTACGAGCAGTACTTC. The full variable domain, with the rest looked up from reference TRBV2 and TRBJ2-7, is EPEVTQTPSHQVTQMGQEVILRCVPISNHLYFYWYRQILGQKVEFLVSFYNNEISEKSEIFDDQFSVERPDGSNFTLKIRSTKLEDSAMYFCASSGTSGRLSYEQYFGPGTRLTVT.

About this clonotype itself: Germline is not matched at one junction end, which may reflect a read error. This chain connects TRBV5-1 to TRBJ2-7; D gene uncertain. Germline assignment: CDR1 SGHRS and CDR2 YFSETQ. CDR3 length equals 11 residues. The CDR3 loop is CASSFSYKQYF. CDR3 in DNA: TGCGCCAGCAGCTTTTCCTACAAGCAGTACTTC.

V and J are TRBV5-1 and TRBJ2-7; no clear D. With the DNA end fitting TRBJ2-1 better, the J assignment may be wrong. This CDR3 comprises 13 residues. The germline gives CDR1 SGHRS, CDR2 YFSETQ. Here the CDR3 DNA reads TGCGCCAGCAGCTTGTTTAGTTTGGATGAGCAGTTCTTC. This sequence encodes CASSLFSLDEQFF.

In its sample, this clonotype was seen a few times. The rearrangement links TRBV19 to TRBJ2-3; D ambiguous. CDR1 is LNHDA, CDR2 SQIVND, per germline (reference sequence). The CDR3 has 16 amino acids. Between the trimmed V and J ends, which lost 7 bases and 4 bases, there was a span of 21 bases. CDR3 protein: CASTTSEVGSADTQYF. For the CDR3, the DNA is TGTGCCAGTACGACGTCTGAGGTCGGTTCCGCAGATACGCAGTATTTT.

This clonotype was seen only a few times. The rearrangement joins TRBV11-2 to TRBJ1-2; 7 bases line up with TRBD1. The CDR3 is made up of 14 amino acids. Per the germline V gene, CDR1 is SGHAT and CDR2 is FQNNGV. V lost 5 bases, J lost 3 bases, and 6 bases stayed unmatched. DNA of the CDR3: TGTGCCAGCAGCGGAACCGGGACAGACTATGGCTACACCTTC. Protein sequence: CASSGTGTDYGYTF.

This chain joins TRBV12-3 or TRBV12-4 and TRBJ2-3; TRBD1 is a possible D gene (6 bases). Trimming removed 6 bases from V and 2 bases from J, with 18 bases in between. The CDR3 runs to 16 residues. DNA of the CDR3: TGTGCCAGCAGCCTAGGGGGAATAGCGCACACAGATACGCAGTATTTT. Translation gives CASSLGGIAHTDTQYF.

This clonotype was seen a few times. This CDR3 reads CSAREDWNEQFF. CDR3 DNA sequence: TGCAGTGCTAGAGAAGACTGGAATGAGCAGTTCTTC. The rearrangement links TRBV20-1 to TRBJ2-1; no reliable D call. Germline V CDR1 and CDR2: DFQATT, SNEGSKA (reference sequence). The CDR3 spans 12 residues. V gave up 0 bases and J gave up 7 bases, with 7 bases separating them.

This clonotype was recorded a few times. The J gene is TRBJ1-3, the V gene TRBV29-1, with 7 bases identical to TRBD1. Germline V gives CDR1 SQVTM, CDR2 ANQGSEA. The CDR3 runs to 15 residues. Written as DNA, the CDR3 is TGCGGCGGACGGGACAGCGAGTTCTCTGGAAACACCATATATTTT. As protein: CGGRDSEFSGNTIYF.

This clonotype appeared a few times. This chain links TRBV7-3 with TRBJ1-4; D gene unclear. CDR1 and CDR2 from the germline V gene are SGHTA and FQGTGA. The CDR3 sequence is 14 residues long. Trimming removed 8 bases from V and 0 bases from J, with 10 bases in between. The CDR3 bases are TGTGCCAGCTACACGGCTGCAACTAATGAAAAACTGTTTTTT. Residues: CASYTAATNEKLFF.

This sequence joins TRBV7-2 and TRBJ2-5; 12 nucleotides align to TRBD2. The assigned J gene may be wrong: the sequence end matches TRBJ2-7 better. This CDR3 comprises 13 residues. The germline V gene encodes CDR1 SGHTA and CDR2 FQGNSA. The CDR3 is CAIRTSGMYEQYF. The CDR3 nucleotides read TGTGCCATCCGGACTAGCGGGATGTACGAGCAGTACTTC.

The gene calls are TRBV9 and TRBJ1-2; D is unresolved. Germline V gene sequence: CDR1 SGDLS, CDR2 YYNGEE. V lost 2 bases, J lost 7 bases, and 9 bases lay in between. The CDR3 totals 12 residues. CDR3 sequence: CASSVDGFGYTF. CDR3 sequence (DNA): TGTGCCAGCAGCGTGGACGGGTTTGGCTACACCTTC.

This clonotype has a single count. The CDR3 loop is CSAPPTGAAYEKLFF. CDR3 bases: TGCAGTGCGCCCCCCACAGGGGCCGCCTATGAAAAACTGTTTTTT. This chain links TRBV20-1 with TRBJ1-4, with 7 nucleotides matching TRBD1. The germline V gene encodes CDR1 DFQATT and CDR2 SNEGSKA (reference sequence). Trimming took 6 bases from V and 6 from J; bases not matched to a gene: 13. This CDR3 is 15 amino acids long.

This clonotype appeared many times. The chain combines TRBV29-1 with TRBJ2-5, with 10 bases lining up with TRBD1. Germline V gene lookup returns CDR1 SQVTM and CDR2 ANQGSEA. CDR3 length: 12 amino acids. J gave up 4 bases and V 4 bases, and 0 bases lay outside the gene matches. Here the CDR3 DNA reads TGCAGCGTTGGACAGGGGGCAGAGACCCAGTACTTC. It codes for CSVGQGAETQYF.